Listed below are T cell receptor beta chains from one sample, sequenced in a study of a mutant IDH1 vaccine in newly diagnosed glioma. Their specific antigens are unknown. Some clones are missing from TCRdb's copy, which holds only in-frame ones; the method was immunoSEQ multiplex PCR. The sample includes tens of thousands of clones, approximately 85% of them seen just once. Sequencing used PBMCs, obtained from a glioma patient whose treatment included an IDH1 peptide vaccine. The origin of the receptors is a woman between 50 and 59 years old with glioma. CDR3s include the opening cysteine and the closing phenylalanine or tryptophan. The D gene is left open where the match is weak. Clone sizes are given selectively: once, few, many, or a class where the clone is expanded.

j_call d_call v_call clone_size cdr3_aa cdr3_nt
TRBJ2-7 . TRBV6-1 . CASSAGVDIAYEQYF TGTGCCAGCAGTGCCGGGGTGGACATAGCCTACGAGCAGTACTTC
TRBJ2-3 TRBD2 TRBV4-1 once CASSRTRLAGGGERTDTQYF TGCGCCAGCAGCCGAACTAGACTAGCGGGAGGAGGTGAGCGCACAGATACGCAGTATTTT
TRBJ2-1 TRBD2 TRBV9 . CASSAGGGIGNEQFF TGTGCCAGCAGCGCCGGGGGGGGCATAGGGAATGAGCAGTTCTTC
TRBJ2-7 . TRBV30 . CAWSTAGGSWQYF TGTGCCTGGAGTACGGCAGGGGGGTCGTGGCAGTACTTC
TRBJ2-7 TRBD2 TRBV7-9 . CASSLNLAGAGYEQYF TGTGCCAGCAGCTTGAATCTAGCGGGAGCCGGCTACGAGCAGTACTTC
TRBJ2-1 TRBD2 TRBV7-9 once CASSFGTSGNEQFF TGTGCCAGCAGCTTTGGGACTAGCGGGAATGAGCAGTTCTTC
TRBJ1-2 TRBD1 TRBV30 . CAWHRDRRIYGYTF TGTGCCTGGCACCGGGACAGGAGAATCTATGGCTACACCTTC
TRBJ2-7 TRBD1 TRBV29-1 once CSVGQGPTYEQYF TGCAGCGTCGGACAGGGGCCGACCTACGAGCAGTACTTC
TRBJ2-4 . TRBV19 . CASSIDLEGSNIQYF TGTGCCAGTAGTATAGATCTGGAGGGTTCGAACATTCAGTACTTC
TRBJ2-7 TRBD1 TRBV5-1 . CASRSGTVTYEQYF TGCGCCAGCAGGTCGGGGACAGTAACCTACGAGCAGTACTTC
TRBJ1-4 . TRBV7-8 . CASSPQETNEKLFF TGTGCCAGCAGCCCGCAGGAGACTAATGAAAAACTGTTTTTT
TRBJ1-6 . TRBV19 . CASNLAGGGFSPLHF TGTGCCAGTAACCTAGCCGGGGGCGGATTTTCACCCCTCCACTTT
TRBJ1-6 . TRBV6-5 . CASSYSRSSYNSPLHF TGTGCCAGCAGTTACTCGCGAAGCTCCTATAATTCACCCCTCCACTTT
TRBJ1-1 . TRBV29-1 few CSVVPGAGGANTEAFF TGCAGCGTTGTTCCGGGGGCGGGAGGGGCAAACACTGAAGCTTTCTTT
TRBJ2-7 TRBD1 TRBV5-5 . CASSYTGVGGEQYF TGTGCCAGCAGCTATACAGGGGTAGGGGGCGAGCAGTACTTC
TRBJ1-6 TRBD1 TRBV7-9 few CASMDRGRNSPLHF TGTGCCAGCATGGACAGGGGGCGAAATTCACCCCTCCACTTT
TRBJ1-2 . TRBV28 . CAIGRHGYTF TGTGCCATAGGGAGGCATGGCTACACCTTC
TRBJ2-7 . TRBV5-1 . CASSLEGQKGSEQYF TGCGCCAGCAGCTTGGAGGGGCAAAAAGGGTCCGAGCAGTACTTC
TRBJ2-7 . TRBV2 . CASRYRESSYEQYF TGTGCCAGCAGATACAGGGAGAGCTCCTACGAGCAGTACTTC
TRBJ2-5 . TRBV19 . CASTTRGVETQYF TGTGCCAGTACGACGAGGGGGGTAGAGACCCAGTACTTC
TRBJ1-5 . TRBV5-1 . CASSLGGFNQPQHF TGCGCCAGCAGCTTGGGGGGGTTCAATCAGCCCCAGCATTTT
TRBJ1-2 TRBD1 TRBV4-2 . CASSQDRTGEDGYTF TGTGCCAGCAGCCAAGATAGGACAGGGGAAGATGGCTACACCTTC
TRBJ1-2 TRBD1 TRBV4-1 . CASSQGRTGRLNYGYTF TGCGCCAGCAGCCAAGGGAGGACAGGGCGACTTAACTATGGCTACACCTTC
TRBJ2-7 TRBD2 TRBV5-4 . CASSLETSGSGEQYF TGTGCCAGCAGCTTGGAAACTAGCGGGAGTGGGGAGCAGTACTTC
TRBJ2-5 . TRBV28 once CASSWGIQETQYF TGTGCCAGCAGTTGGGGGATCCAAGAGACCCAGTACTTC
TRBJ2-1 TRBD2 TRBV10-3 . CAISEREGWYGEQFF TGTGCCATCAGTGAGCGGGAGGGATGGTACGGTGAGCAGTTCTTC
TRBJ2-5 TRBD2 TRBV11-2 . CASSLRGVTSGRAGETQYF TGTGCCAGCAGCTTAAGGGGGGTTACTAGCGGGAGGGCCGGAGAGACCCAGTACTTC
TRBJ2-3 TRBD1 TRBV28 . CASSLYPGGDTQYF TGTGCCAGCAGTTTATACCCAGGGGGCGATACGCAGTATTTT
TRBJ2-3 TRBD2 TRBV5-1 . CASSPMGGRAGSDTQYF TGCGCCAGCAGCCCCATGGGAGGGAGGGCCGGGTCAGATACGCAGTATTTT
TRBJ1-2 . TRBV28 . CASSSHLPGGNIANYGYTF TGTGCCAGCAGTTCCCACCTCCCAGGCGGCAACATTGCTAACTATGGCTACACCTTC
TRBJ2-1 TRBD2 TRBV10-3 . CAISNPGLMYNEQFF TGTGCCATCAGCAATCCGGGACTAATGTACAATGAGCAGTTCTTC
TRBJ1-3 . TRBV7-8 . CASSLNSGSGNTIYF TGTGCCAGCAGCTTAAACAGTGGCTCTGGAAACACCATATATTTT
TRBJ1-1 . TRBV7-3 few CASSLSGLNTEAFF TGTGCCAGCAGCTTATCAGGATTAAACACTGAAGCTTTCTTT
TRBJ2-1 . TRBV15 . CATSSSNEQFF TGTGCCACCAGCAGCTCCAATGAGCAGTTCTTC
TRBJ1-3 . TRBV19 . CASSITEGYSGNTIYF TGTGCCAGTAGTATAACCGAGGGGTACTCTGGAAACACCATATATTTT
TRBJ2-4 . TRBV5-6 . CASSLALAGVMTKNIQYF TGTGCCAGCAGCTTGGCCTTAGCAGGGGTTATGACCAAAAACATTCAGTACTTC
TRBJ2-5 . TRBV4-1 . CASSQVQGIQETQYF TGCGCCAGCAGCCAAGTCCAGGGAATTCAAGAGACCCAGTACTTC
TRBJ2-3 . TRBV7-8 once CASSPRVGWTDTQYF TGTGCCAGCAGCCCGAGGGTGGGGTGGACAGATACGCAGTATTTT
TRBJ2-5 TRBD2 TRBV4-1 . CASSQDSLEREVETQYF TGCGCCAGCAGCCAAGATTCCTTGGAGCGGGAGGTAGAGACCCAGTACTTC
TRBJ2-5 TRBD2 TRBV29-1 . CSVAGTSGRVETQYF TGCAGCGTTGCGGGGACTAGCGGGAGAGTAGAGACCCAGTACTTC
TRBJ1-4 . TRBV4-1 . CASSQHSSTNEKLFF TGCGCCAGCAGCCAGCATTCAAGCACTAATGAAAAACTGTTTTTT
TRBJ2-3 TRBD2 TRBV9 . CASSVGLAGASTDTQYF TGTGCCAGCAGCGTAGGACTAGCGGGGGCTAGCACAGATACGCAGTATTTT
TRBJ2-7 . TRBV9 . CASSVEFDAYYEQYF TGTGCCAGCAGCGTGGAGTTCGATGCTTACTACGAGCAGTACTTC
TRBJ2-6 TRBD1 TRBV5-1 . CASSLESEGQGGSGANVLTF TGCGCCAGCAGCTTGGAGAGTGAAGGACAGGGGGGCTCTGGGGCCAACGTCCTGACTTTC
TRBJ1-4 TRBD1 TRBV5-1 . CASSLWDRDETTNEKLFF TGCGCCAGCAGCTTGTGGGACAGGGACGAAACAACTAATGAAAAACTGTTTTTT
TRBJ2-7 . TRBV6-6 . CASRVDRNEQYF TGTGCCAGCAGGGTAGACAGGAACGAGCAGTACTTC
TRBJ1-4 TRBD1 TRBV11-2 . CASSPGTGSHEKLFF TGTGCCAGCAGCCCAGGGACAGGTAGTCACGAAAAACTGTTTTTT
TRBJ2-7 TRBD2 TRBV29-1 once CSARAGGEQYF TGCAGCGCCAGGGCGGGGGGAGAGCAGTACTTC
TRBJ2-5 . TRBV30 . CAWSVLATETQYF TGTGCCTGGAGTGTATTAGCGACAGAGACCCAGTACTTC
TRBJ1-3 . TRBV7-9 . CASSSQSSGNTIYF TGTGCCAGCAGCTCTCAGAGCTCTGGAAACACCATATATTTT
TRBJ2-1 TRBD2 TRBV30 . CAWGLGSDNEQFF TGTGCCTGGGGACTAGGATCAGACAATGAGCAGTTCTTC
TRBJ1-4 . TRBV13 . CASSSAQATNEKLFF TGTGCCAGCAGCTCCGCCCAGGCAACTAATGAAAAACTGTTTTTT
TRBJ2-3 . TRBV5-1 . CASSVRGSSDTQYF TGCGCCAGCAGCGTACGGGGGAGCTCAGATACGCAGTATTTT
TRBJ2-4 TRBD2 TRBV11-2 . CASSLGASGISIQYF TGTGCCAGCAGCTTAGGGGCTAGCGGAATTAGCATTCAGTACTTC